The rows below give T cell receptor beta chains drawn from one sample of a study of T cell changes during pregnancy in multiple sclerosis. Clones were sequenced by immunoSEQ multiplex PCR, and TCRdb holds only the in-frame ones, with some missing. Of some 71,000 clones in the sample, 90% to 95% were seen once. The specimen comprised CD4+ T cells from peripheral blood mononuclear cells, sampled in the third trimester of pregnancy. These receptors were obtained from a female donor in good health, enrolled as a control in a pregnancy study. Each CDR3 is given with its conserved first and last residue. A D gene is named only where the DNA matches it firmly. For some rows the clone size is stated as once, few or many, or as a class when expanded; others skip it.

clone_size d_call j_call v_call cdr3_aa cdr3_nt
NA TRBD1 TRBJ1-1 TRBV27 CASSLGTGSALNTEAFF TGTGCCAGCAGTTTAGGGACAGGGTCGGCCCTGAACACTGAAGCTTTCTTT
NA NA TRBJ1-1 TRBV11-1 CASSSTTGSNTEAFF TGTGCCAGCAGCTCGACGACAGGATCGAACACTGAAGCTTTCTTT
NA TRBD1 TRBJ1-3 TRBV5-1 CASSPTGRSSGNTIYF TGCGCCAGCAGCCCGACAGGGCGTAGCTCTGGAAACACCATATATTTT
NA NA TRBJ2-7 TRBV30 CAWSPDRAYEQYF TGTGCCTGGAGCCCCGACAGAGCCTACGAGCAGTACTTC
NA TRBD1 TRBJ1-5 TRBV27 CASSPDRDQPQHF TGTGCCAGCAGTCCGGACAGGGATCAGCCCCAGCATTTT
NA TRBD1 TRBJ1-6 TRBV7-9 CASSSGTGDNSPLHF TGTGCCAGCAGTTCTGGGACAGGGGATAATTCACCCCTCCACTTT
NA NA TRBJ1-1 TRBV27 CASSYRSRGGTEAFF TGTGCCAGCAGTTATAGGTCCCGCGGCGGGACTGAAGCTTTCTTT
NA NA TRBJ2-6 TRBV5-1 CASKGFGGANVLTF TGCGCCAGCAAGGGGTTTGGTGGGGCCAACGTCCTGACTTTC
NA NA TRBJ2-7 TRBV25-1 CASSEYAGEQYF TGTGCCAGCAGTGAATATGCGGGGGAGCAGTACTTC
NA TRBD1 TRBJ1-4 TRBV6-1 CASSAIGTANEKLFF TGTGCCAGCAGTGCGATCGGGACAGCTAATGAAAAACTGTTTTTT
NA NA TRBJ1-4 TRBV2 CASSDQGKANEKLFF TGTGCCAGCAGTGACCAGGGGAAGGCTAATGAAAAACTGTTTTTT
NA TRBD1 TRBJ1-2 TRBV10-2 CASRNPGQGDGYTF TGCGCCAGCAGGAATCCGGGACAGGGGGATGGCTACACCTTC
NA TRBD2 TRBJ2-5 TRBV11-3 CASSLNSGGWETQYF TGTGCCAGCAGCTTAAATAGCGGGGGGTGGGAGACCCAGTACTTC
NA NA TRBJ2-7 TRBV18 CASSRTGSAHEQYF TGTGCCAGCTCACGAACAGGGAGCGCCCACGAGCAGTACTTC
once TRBD2 TRBJ2-1 TRBV19 CASSTVAGAGYEQFF TGTGCCAGTAGTACCGTAGCGGGGGCGGGGTATGAGCAGTTCTTC
NA TRBD2 TRBJ2-5 TRBV19 CASSIAARTSGYQETQYF TGTGCCAGTAGTATAGCCGCCCGGACTAGCGGCTACCAAGAGACCCAGTACTTC
few NA TRBJ1-1 TRBV2 CASSGDTYEAFF TGTGCCAGCAGTGGGGACACCTACGAAGCTTTCTTT
NA TRBD1 TRBJ2-3 TRBV25-1 CASTDRGVTDTQYF TGTGCCAGCACCGACAGGGGGGTAACAGATACGCAGTATTTT